These 3 T cell receptor beta chains originate from one sample sequenced in a study of T cell changes during pregnancy in multiple sclerosis. Clones were sequenced by immunoSEQ multiplex PCR, and TCRdb holds only the in-frame ones, with some missing. The profile shows tens of thousands of clones, over 90% of them singletons. This specimen consisted of CD8+ T cells from peripheral blood mononuclear cells, obtained in the third trimester of pregnancy. The receptors here all came from a female donor with multiple sclerosis, enrolled in a pregnancy study.

This clone was recorded only once. The J gene is TRBJ1-2, the V gene TRBV7-6; 8 bases match TRBD1. CDR1 and CDR2 from the germline V gene are SGHVS and FNYEAQ. J was trimmed by 5 bases and V by 5 bases; bases with no gene match: 10. There are 15 residues in the CDR3. CDR3 region: CASSPYQGARYGYTF. CDR3 sequence (DNA): TGTGCCAGCAGCCCATACCAGGGGGCGCGATATGGCTACACCTTC.

The chain links TRBV9 to TRBJ1-2; the match to TRBD1 covers 7 bases. Trimming at V came to 4 bases and at J to 3 bases, leaving 12 bases not matched to a gene. This CDR3 has 16 residues. CDR1 and CDR2 (germline): SGDLS, YYNGEE. The CDR3 nucleotides are TGTGCCAGCAGCTCCTCCACCGGACAGGACTACTATGGCTACACCTTC. It yields the protein CASSSSTGQDYYGYTF. The full variable domain, with the rest looked up from reference TRBV9 and TRBJ1-2, is DSGVTQTPKHLITATGQRVTLRCSPRSGDLSVYWYQQSLDQGLQFLIQYYNGEERAKGNILERFSAQQFPDLHSELNLSSLELGDSALYFCASSSSTGQDYYGYTFGSGTRLTVV.

About this clone: A read error may produce the germline difference seen at one junction end. This chain connects TRBV28 to TRBJ1-1; the match to TRBD1 covers 7 bases. This CDR3 region has 15 residues. CDR1 and CDR2 (germline): MDHEN, SYDVKM. The CDR3 reads CASSIWDSLNTEAFF. The CDR3, as DNA: TGTGCCAGCAGTATATGGGACAGCTTGAACACTGAAGCTTTCTTT.